The clone carrying this TCR beta chain was observed a few times. The data were obtained in a study of blood T cell repertoires in COVID-19. About the research overall: PBMCs, B-cell-depleted T cells, or T cells provided the cDNA or gDNA that made up the material.

The repertoire was sequenced with immunoSEQ multiplex PCR; TCRdb's copy has only in-frame clones and lacks some. This sample yields roughly 180,000 clones, of which roughly 80% are seen a single time; approximately 5.1% belongs to the top ten. The CDR3 has 14 residues. Per the germline V gene, CDR1 is SNHLY and CDR2 is FYNNEI. The V end was cut by 8 bases, the J end by 5 bases, with 16 bases between. Sequencing was carried out using PBMCs or T cells enriched from blood (not recorded which). The J gene is TRBJ2-1, the V gene TRBV2, with a tentative D call TRBD2 (7 bases). The clonotype was recovered from a woman aged 40 to 50 with acute COVID-19. CDR3 DNA sequence: TGTGCCAGCCTGAGGGGGGGAGGGGACAATGAGCAGTTCTTC. Translated, it gives CASLRGGGDNEQFF. The full variable domain, in which reference TRBV2 and TRBJ2-1 provide the parts outside the CDR3, is EPEVTQTPSHQVTQMGQEVILRCVPISNHLYFYWYRQILGQKVEFLVSFYNNEISEKSEIFDDQFSVERPDGSNFTLKIRSTKLEDSAMYFCASLRGGGDNEQFFGPGTRLTVL.